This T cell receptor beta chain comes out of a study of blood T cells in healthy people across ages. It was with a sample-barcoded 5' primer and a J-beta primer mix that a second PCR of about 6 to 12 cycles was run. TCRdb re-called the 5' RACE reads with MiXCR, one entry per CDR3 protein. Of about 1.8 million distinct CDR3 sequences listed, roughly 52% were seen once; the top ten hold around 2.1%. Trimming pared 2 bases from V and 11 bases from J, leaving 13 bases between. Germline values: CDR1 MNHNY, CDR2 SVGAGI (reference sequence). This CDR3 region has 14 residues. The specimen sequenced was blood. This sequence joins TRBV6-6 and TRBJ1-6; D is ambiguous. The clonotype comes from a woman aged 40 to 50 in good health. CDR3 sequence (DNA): TGTGCCAGCAGTTACCGGGGAGAAGGGACACCCCTCCACTTT. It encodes CASSYRGEGTPLHF.